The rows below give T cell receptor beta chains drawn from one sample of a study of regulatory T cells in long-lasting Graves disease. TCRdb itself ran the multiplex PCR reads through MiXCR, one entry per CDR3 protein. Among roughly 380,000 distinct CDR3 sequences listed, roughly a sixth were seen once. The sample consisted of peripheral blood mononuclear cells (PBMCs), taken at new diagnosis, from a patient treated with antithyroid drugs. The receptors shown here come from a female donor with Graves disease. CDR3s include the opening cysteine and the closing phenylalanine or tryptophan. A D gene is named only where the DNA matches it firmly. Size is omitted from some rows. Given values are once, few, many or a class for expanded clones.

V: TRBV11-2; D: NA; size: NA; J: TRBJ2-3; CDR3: CASSLGATDTQYF; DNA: TGTGCCAGCAGCTTGGGGGCCACGGATACGCAGTATTTT
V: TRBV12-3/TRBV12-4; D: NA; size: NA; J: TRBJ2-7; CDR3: CASSFFPGNSYEQYF; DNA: TGTGCCAGCAGTTTCTTCCCGGGGAACTCCTACGAGCAGTACTTC
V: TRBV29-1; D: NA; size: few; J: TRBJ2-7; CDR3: CSAVDREKTYEQYF; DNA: TGCAGCGCCGTGGACAGAGAAAAGACCTACGAGCAGTACTTC
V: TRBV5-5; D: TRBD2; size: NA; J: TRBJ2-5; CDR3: CASSLSLAVKETQYF; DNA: TGTGCCAGCAGCTTGTCGCTAGCGGTGAAAGAGACCCAGTACTTC
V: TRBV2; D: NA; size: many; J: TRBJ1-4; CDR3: CASSEGSLPNEKLFF; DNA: TGTGCCAGCAGTGAAGGGAGTCTACCTAATGAAAAACTGTTTTTT
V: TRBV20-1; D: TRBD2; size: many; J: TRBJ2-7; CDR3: CSASPRRGGAYEQYF; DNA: TGCAGTGCTTCCCCCCGCCGCGGGGGTGCCTACGAGCAGTACTTC
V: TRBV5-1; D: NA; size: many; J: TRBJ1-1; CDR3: CASSIQTNTEAFF; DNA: TGCGCCAGCAGCATCCAGACCAACACTGAAGCTTTCTTT
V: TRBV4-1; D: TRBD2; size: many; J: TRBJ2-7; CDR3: CASSQGTSGRDYEQYF; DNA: TGCGCCAGCAGCCAAGGGACTAGCGGGAGGGACTACGAGCAGTACTTC
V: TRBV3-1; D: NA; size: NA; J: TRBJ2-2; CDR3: CASRPRQSGHGELFF; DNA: TGTGCCAGCAGACCACGACAGTCGGGCCATGGGGAGCTGTTTTTT
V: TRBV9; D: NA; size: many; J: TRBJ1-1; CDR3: CASSEGTGNTEAFF; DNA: TGTGCCAGCAGCGAAGGGACGGGGAACACTGAAGCTTTCTTT
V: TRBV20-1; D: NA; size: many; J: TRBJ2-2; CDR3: CSAKDGANTGELFF; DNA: TGCAGTGCCAAGGACGGGGCGAACACCGGGGAGCTGTTTTTT
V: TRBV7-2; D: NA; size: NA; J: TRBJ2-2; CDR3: CASSLEPQAGAELFF; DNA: TGTGCCAGCAGCTTAGAACCCCAGGCGGGGGCGGAGCTGTTTTTT
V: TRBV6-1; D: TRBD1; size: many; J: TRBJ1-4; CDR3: CASRTTRGLANEKLFF; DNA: TGTGCCAGCAGGACAACCAGGGGGCTCGCTAATGAAAAACTGTTTTTT
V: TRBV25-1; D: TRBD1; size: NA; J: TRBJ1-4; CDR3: CASSQTGPTNEKLFF; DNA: TGTGCCAGCAGCCAGACAGGGCCAACTAATGAAAAACTGTTTTTT
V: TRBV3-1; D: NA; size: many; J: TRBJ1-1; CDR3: CASSQGWGLAEAFF; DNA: TGTGCCAGCAGCCAAGGATGGGGGCTGGCTGAAGCTTTCTTT
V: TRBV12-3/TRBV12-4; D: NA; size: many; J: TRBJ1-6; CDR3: CASSLTWAGHNSPLHF; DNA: TGTGCCAGCAGTCTCACCTGGGCAGGGCATAATTCACCCCTCCACTTT
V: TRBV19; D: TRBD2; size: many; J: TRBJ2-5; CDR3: CASSIGASGEETQYF; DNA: TGTGCCAGTAGTATAGGGGCTAGCGGAGAAGAGACCCAGTACTTC
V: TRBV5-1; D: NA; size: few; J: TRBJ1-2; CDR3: CASSLEFDRRYGYTF; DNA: TGCGCCAGCAGCTTGGAATTCGACAGGCGATATGGCTACACCTTC
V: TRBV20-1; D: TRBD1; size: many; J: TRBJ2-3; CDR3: CSARAGTGNTDTQYF; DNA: TGCAGTGCTAGAGCGGGGACAGGGAATACAGATACGCAGTATTTT
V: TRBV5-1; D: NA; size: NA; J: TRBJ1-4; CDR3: CASSLGVGGNEKLFF; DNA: TGCGCCAGCAGCTTAGGAGTGGGGGGCAATGAAAAACTGTTTTTT
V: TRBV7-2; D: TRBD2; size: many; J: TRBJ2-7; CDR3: CASRSRDSGSNEQYF; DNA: TGTGCCAGCAGATCTAGGGATAGCGGGAGTAACGAGCAGTACTTC
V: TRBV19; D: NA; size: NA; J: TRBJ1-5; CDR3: CASDSSNSNQPQHF; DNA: TGTGCCAGTGACAGCAGCAATAGCAATCAGCCCCAGCATTTT